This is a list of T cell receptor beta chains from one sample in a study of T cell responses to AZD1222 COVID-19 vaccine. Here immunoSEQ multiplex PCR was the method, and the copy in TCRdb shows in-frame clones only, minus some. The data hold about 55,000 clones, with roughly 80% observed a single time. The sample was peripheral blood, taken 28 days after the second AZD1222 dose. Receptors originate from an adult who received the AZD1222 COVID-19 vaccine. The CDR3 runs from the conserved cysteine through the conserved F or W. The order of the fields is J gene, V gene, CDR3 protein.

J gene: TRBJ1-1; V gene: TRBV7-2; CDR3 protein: CASSPHKNTEAFF
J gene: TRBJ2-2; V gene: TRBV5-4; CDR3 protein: CASRASRGGPGELFF
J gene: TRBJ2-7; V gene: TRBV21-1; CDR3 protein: CASSKVPLRYEQYF
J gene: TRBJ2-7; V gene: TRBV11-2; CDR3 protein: CASSPGYEQYF
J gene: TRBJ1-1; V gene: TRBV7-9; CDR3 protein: CASSPRGTEAFF
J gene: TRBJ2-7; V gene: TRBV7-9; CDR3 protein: CASSRDYREQYF
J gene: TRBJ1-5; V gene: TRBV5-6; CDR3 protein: CASSRLGTVRQPQHF
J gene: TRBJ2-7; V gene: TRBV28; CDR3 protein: CASEAGPLYEQYF
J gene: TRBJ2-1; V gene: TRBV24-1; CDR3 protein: CATGLAGKWNEQFF
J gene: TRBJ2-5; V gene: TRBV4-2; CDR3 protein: CASSQDGPAAGETQYF
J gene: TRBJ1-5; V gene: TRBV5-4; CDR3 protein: CASSPSEAESNQPQHF
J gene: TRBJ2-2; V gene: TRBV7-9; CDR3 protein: CASSPVTGGLTGELFF
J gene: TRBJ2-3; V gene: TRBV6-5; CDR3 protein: CASSTTGGHTQYF
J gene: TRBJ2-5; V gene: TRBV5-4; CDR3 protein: CASSLEVAGETQYF
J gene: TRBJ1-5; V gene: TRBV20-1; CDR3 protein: CSAETGGPQHF
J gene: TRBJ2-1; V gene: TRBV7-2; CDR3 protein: CASSRQATGHNEQFF
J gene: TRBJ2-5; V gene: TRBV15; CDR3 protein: CATSRGGAGLVLGETQYF
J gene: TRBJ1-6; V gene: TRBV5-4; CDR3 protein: CASNEKQGRDSPLHF
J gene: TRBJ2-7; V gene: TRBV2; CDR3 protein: CAGRGDPYEQYF
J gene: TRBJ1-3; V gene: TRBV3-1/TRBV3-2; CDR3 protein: CASSLLGGNTIYF
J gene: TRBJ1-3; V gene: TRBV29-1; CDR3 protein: CSVRGGEGGNTIYF
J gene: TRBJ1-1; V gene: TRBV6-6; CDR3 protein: CASSYSGGTEAFF
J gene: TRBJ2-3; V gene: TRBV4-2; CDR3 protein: CASSQNGAGADTQYF
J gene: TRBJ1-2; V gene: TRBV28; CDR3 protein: CAIELSGGYTF
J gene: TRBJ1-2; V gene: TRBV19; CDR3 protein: CASSMAGVYGYTF
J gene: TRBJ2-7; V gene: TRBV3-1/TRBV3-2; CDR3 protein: CASSPAASVNEQYF
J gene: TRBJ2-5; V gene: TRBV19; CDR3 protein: CASAREFSETQYF
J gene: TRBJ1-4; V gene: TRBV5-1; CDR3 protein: CASSPRATNEKLFF
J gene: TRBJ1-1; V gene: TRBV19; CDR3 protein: CASRAEQGASTEAFF
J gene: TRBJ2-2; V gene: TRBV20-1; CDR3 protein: CSASLEREVTGELFF
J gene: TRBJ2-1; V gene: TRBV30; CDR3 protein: CAWSVGLAGYNEQFF
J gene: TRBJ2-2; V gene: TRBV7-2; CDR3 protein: CASSWTGGAGELFF
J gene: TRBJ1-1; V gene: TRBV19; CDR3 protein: CASSRGQGGMNAFF
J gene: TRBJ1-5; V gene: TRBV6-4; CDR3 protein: CASSDSALMGNQPQHF
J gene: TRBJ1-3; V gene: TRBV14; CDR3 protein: CASSQQGTSGNTIYF
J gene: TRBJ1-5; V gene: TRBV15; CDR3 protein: CATSRDRRGNQPQHF
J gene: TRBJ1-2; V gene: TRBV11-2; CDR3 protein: CASSSSGRGVGDYGYTF
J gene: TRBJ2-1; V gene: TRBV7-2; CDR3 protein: CASSPSGSHNEQFF
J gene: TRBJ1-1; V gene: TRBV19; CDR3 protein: CASTRNTEAFF
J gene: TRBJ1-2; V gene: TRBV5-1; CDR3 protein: CASSLAQVIDGYTF
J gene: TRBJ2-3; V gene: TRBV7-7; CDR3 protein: CASSPSGVDTQYF
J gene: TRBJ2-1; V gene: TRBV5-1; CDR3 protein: CASSHYAYNEQFF
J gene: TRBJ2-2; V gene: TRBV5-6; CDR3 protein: CASSLKLVANTGELFF
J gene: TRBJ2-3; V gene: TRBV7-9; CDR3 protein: CASSVGADTQYF
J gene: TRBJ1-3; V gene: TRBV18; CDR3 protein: CASSPGLRGAGGNTIYF
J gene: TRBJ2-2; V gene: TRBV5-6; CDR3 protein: CASSLDIIMGARLFF
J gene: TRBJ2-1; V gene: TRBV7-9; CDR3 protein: CASSLVYSLEQFF
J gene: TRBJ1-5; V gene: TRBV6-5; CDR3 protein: CASSPGGRVDQPQHF
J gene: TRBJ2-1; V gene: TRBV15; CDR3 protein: CATSLHNEQFF
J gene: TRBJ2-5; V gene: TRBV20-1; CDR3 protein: CRALGGETQYF
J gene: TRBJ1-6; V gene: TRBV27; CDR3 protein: CASSLSGRNYNSPLHF
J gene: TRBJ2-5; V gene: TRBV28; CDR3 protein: CASSFSPGQETQYF
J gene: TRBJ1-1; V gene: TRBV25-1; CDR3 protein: CASSEGMNTEAFF
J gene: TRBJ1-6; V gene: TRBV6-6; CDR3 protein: CASSDSSYNSPLHF
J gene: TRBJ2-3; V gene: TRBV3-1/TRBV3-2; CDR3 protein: CASSPRAQLDTQYF